This TCR beta chain stems from a study of shared clonotypes between healthy human individuals. Study context: A couple of women and three men aged 18 to 49 served as donors.

Authors' processing steps: Junction-only sequences produced by ImmunoSEQ had no quality scores, so filtering differed. Produced via immunoSEQ multiplex PCR; TCRdb's table is partial and in-frame only. V, J and clone size were drawn from that table, and D and trimming were deduced from the DNA. Of millions of clones listed, around 93% are singletons. The germline V gene encodes CDR1 SGHTS and CDR2 YDEGEE. With 4 bases clipped from V and 8 bases from J, the junction kept 7 bases outside the gene matches. The CDR3 sequence is 13 residues long. Naive CD8 cells comprised CD45RO-negative, CCR7-positively selected cells, excluding terminally differentiated effector memory CD45RA+ cells.

The sequencing sample was made of naive CD8+ T cells from PBMCs. The sequence derives from a man aged 18 to 29 in good health. Some clones in this sample may be carry-over from other donors' samples. The chain combines TRBV5-8 with TRBJ1-2; 8 bases match TRBD1. In DNA form, the CDR3 reads TGTGCCAGCAGCCAGTGGACAGGGTGGGGCTACACCTTC. Protein sequence: CASSQWTGWGYTF.